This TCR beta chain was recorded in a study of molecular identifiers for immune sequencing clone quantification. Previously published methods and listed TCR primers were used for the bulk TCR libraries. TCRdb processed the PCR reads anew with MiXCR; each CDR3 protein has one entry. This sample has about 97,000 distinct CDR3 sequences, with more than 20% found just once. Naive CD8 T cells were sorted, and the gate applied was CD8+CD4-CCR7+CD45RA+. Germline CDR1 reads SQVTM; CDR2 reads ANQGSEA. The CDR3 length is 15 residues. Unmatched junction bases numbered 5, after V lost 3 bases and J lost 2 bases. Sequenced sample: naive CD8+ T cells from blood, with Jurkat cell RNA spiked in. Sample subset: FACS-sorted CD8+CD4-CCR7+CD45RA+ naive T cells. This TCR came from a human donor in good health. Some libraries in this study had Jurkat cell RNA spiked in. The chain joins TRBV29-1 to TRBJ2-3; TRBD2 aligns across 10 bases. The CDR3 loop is CSVDGLAENTDTQYF. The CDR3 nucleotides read TGCAGCGTTGATGGACTAGCGGAAAACACAGATACGCAGTATTTT.